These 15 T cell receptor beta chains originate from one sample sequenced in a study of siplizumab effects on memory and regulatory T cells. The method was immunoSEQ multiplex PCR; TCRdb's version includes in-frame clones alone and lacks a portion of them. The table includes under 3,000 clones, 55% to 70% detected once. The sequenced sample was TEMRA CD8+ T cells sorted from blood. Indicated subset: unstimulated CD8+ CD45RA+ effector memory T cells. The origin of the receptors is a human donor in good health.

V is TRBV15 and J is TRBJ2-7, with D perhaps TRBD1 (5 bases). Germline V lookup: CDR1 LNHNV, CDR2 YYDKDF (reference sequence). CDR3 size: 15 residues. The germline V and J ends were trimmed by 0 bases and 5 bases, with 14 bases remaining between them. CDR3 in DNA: TGTGCCACCAGCAGAGAACCCAGGGCTAACAACGAGCAGTACTTC. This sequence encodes CATSREPRANNEQYF.

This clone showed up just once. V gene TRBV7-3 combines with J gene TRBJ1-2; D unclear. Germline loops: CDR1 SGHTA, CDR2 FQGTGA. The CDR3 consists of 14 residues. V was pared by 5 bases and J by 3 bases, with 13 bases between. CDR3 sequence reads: CASSRHGLDYGYTF. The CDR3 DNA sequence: TGTGCCAGCAGCCGACACGGATTAGACTATGGCTACACCTTC. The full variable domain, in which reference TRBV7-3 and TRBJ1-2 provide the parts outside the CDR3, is GAGVSQTPSNKVTEKGKYVELRCDPISGHTALYWYRQSLGQGPEFLIYFQGTGAADDSGLPNDRFFAVRPEGSVSTLKIQRTERGDSAVYLCASSRHGLDYGYTFGSGTRLTVV.

The CDR3 DNA reads as TGTGCCAGCAGCCAAAACCGAGCGGGGGGCCTCACAGATACGCAGTATTTT. Its protein is CASSQNRAGGLTDTQYF. The chain is built from TRBV7-9 and TRBJ2-3; 9 nucleotides agree with TRBD2. The CDR3 loop spans 17 amino acids. Trimming took 5 bases from V and 2 from J; bases not matched to a gene: 11. Germline loops: CDR1 SEHNR, CDR2 FQNEAQ (reference sequence).

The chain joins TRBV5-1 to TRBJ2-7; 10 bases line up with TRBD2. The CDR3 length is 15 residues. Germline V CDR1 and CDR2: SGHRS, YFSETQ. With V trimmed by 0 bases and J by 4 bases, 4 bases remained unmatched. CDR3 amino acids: CASSLDLAGAYEQYF. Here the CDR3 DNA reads TGCGCCAGCAGCTTGGACCTAGCGGGAGCGTACGAGCAGTACTTC.

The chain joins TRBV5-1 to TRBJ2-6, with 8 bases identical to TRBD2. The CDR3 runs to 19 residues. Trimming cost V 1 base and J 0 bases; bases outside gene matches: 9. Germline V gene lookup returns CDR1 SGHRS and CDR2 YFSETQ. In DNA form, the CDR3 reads TGCGCCAGCAGCTTGTGGCTCCTAGCGGGTTACTCTGGGGCCAACGTCCTGACTTTC. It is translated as CASSLWLLAGYSGANVLTF.

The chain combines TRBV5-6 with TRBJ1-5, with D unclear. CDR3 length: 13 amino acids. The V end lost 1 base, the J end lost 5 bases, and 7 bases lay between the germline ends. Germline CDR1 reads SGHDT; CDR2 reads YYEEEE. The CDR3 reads CASSLKGYQPQHF. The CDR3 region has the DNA TGTGCCAGCAGCTTGAAAGGGTATCAGCCCCAGCATTTT.

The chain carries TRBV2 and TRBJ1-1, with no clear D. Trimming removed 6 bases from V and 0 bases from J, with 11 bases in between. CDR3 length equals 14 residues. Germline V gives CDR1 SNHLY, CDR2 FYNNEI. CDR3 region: CASRDPYMNTEAFF. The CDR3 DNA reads TGTGCCAGCAGGGATCCCTATATGAACACTGAAGCTTTCTTT.

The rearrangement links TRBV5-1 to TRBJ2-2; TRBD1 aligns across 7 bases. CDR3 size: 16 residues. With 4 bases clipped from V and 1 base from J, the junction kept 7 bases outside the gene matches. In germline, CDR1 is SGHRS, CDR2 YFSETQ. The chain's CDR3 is CASSVDRVRNTGELFF. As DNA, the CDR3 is TGCGCCAGCAGCGTCGACAGGGTGAGGAACACCGGGGAGCTGTTTTTT.

Here the CDR3 DNA reads TGCGCCAGCAGCTTGCGGGGTGATAGCAATCAGCCCCAGCATTTT. It is translated as CASSLRGDSNQPQHF. This sequence joins TRBV5-1 and TRBJ1-5; D is ambiguous. There are 15 residues in the CDR3. Germline V lookup: CDR1 SGHRS, CDR2 YFSETQ. V was pared by 1 base and J by 0 bases, with 8 bases between.

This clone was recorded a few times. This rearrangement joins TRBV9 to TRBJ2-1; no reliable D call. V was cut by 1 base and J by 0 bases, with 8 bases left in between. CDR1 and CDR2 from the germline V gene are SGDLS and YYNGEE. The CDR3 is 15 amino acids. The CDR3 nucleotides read TGTGCCAGCAGCGTACTGCCTAGCTCCTACAATGAGCAGTTCTTC. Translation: CASSVLPSSYNEQFF.

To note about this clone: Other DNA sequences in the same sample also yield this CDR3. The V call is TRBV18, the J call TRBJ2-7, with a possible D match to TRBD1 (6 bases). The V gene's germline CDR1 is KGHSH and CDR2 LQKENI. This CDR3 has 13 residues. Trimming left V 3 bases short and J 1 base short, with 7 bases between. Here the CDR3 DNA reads TGTGCCAGCTCACCCGGACAGTCCTACGAGCAGTACTTC. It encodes CASSPGQSYEQYF.

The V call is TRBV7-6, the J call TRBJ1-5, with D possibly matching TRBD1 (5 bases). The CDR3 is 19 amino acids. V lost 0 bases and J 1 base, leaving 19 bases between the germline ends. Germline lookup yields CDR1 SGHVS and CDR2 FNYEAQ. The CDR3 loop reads CASSLAPGGSRVSNQPQHF. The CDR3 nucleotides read TGTGCCAGCAGCTTAGCGCCGGGGGGATCACGGGTCAGCAATCAGCCCCAGCATTTT.

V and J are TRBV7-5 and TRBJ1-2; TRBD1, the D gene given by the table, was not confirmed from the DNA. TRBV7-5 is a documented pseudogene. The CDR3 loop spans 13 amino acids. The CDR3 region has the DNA TGTGCCAGCAGCTTAACAGGGCCCTATGGCTACACCTTC. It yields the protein CASSLTGPYGYTF.

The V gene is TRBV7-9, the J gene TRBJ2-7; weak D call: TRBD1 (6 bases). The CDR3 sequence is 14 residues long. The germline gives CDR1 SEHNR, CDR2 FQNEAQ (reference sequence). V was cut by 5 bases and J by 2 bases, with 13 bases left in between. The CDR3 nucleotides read TGTGCCAGCAGCGTCCGGGACACCACCTACGAGCAGTACTTC. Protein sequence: CASSVRDTTYEQYF.

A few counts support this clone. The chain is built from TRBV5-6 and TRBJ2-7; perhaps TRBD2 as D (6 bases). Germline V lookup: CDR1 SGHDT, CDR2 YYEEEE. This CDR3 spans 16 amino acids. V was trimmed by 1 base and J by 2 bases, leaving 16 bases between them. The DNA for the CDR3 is TGTGCCAGCAGCTTGCCCCCCGGGGAGGTGACCTACGAGCAGTACTTC. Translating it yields CASSLPPGEVTYEQYF.